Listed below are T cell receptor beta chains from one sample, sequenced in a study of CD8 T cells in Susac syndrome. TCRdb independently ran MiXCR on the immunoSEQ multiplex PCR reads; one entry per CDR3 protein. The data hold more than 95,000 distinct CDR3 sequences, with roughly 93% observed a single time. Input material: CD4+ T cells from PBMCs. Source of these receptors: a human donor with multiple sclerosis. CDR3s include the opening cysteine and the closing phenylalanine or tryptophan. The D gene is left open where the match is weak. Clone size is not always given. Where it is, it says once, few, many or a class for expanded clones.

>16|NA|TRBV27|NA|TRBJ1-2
TGTGCCAGCAGTGCAGTCGGGCAGCCTCAACTCAGGGGCTACACCTTC
CASSAVGQPQLRGYTF
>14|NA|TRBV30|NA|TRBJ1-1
TGTGCCTGGAGTGTACTTAGGGAAAACACTGAAGCTTTCTTT
CAWSVLRENTEAFF
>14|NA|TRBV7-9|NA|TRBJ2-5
TGTGCCAGCACCCCCGCCCGGGGGCGGGAGACCCAGTACTTC
CASTPARGRETQYF
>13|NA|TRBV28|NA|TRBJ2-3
TGTGCCAGCAGCCCACCGGGAACCCATACGCAGTATTTT
CASSPPGTHTQYF
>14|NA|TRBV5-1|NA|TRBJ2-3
TGCGCCAGCAGCTTGTGGCGGGACACAGATACGCAGTATTTT
CASSLWRDTDTQYF
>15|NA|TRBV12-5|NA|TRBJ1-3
TGTGCTAGTGGTTTGCCGTTGTTCTCTGGAAACACCATATATTTT
CASGLPLFSGNTIYF
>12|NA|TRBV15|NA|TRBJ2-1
TGTGCCACCAGCAGAGATACCGGGGCCCAGTTCTTC
CATSRDTGAQFF
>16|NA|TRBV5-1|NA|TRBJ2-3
TGCGCCAGCAGGATAAGGGCCAGCGACTTCTGGGATACGCAGTATTTT
CASRIRASDFWDTQYF
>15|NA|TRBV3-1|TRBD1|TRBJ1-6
TGTGCCAGCAGCCAAGGACAGGGGATTGGTTCACCCCTCCACTTT
CASSQGQGIGSPLHF
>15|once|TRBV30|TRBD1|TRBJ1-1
TGTGCCTGGAGTGCCGACAGGGGAATGAACACTGAAGCTTTCTTT
CAWSADRGMNTEAFF
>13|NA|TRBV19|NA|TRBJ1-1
TGTGCCAGTAGTGCGTGGCCGAACACTGAAGCTTTCTTT
CASSAWPNTEAFF
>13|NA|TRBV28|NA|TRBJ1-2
TGTGCCAGCAGACGGGCCCTGGGGGGTGGCTACACCTTC
CASRRALGGGYTF
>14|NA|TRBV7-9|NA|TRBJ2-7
TGTGCCAGCAGCTCCGACAGGATGTCCTACGAGCAGTACTTC
CASSSDRMSYEQYF
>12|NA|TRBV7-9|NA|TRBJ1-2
TGTGCCAGCAGCAGAGACAGACAGGGCTACACCTTC
CASSRDRQGYTF
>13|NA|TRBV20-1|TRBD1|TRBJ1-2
TGCAGTGCTAGAGACAGGGGGCTATATGGCTACACCTTC
CSARDRGLYGYTF
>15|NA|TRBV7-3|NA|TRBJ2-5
TGTGCCAGCAGCTTACTCGGACTTACCCCAGAGACCCAGTACTTC
CASSLLGLTPETQYF
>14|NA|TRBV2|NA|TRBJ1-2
TGTGCCAGCAGTGAGGGCAGGGGCCTTGAAGGCTACACCTTC
CASSEGRGLEGYTF
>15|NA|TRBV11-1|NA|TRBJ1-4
TGTGCCAGCAGCTTCAAGGGATCGACTAATGAAAAACTGTTTTTT
CASSFKGSTNEKLFF
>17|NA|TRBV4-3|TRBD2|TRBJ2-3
TGCGCCAGCAGCCAGGGGGGGGGAGCGGGGGCAACAGATACGCAGTATTTT
CASSQGGGAGATDTQYF
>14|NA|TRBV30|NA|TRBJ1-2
TGTGCCTGGAGACCCGGGTTAGCCCCATATGGCTACACCTTC
CAWRPGLAPYGYTF
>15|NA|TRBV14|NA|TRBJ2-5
TGTGCCAGCAGCGCGACCCGGTGGACAGAAGAGACCCAGTACTTC
CASSATRWTEETQYF
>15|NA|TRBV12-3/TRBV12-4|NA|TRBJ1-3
TGTGCCAGCAGTTTCGCGCGGGGGCTCGGAAACACCATATATTTT
CASSFARGLGNTIYF
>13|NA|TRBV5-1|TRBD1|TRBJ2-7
TGCGCCAGCGGACCTGAGACAGGGAACGAGCAGTACTTC
CASGPETGNEQYF
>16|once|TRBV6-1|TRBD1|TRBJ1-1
TGTGCCAGCAGTAAAGACAGGGGGCGTTTGAGCACTGAAGCTTTCTTT
CASSKDRGRLSTEAFF
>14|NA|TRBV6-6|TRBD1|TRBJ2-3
TGTGCCAGCACCGAGACAGGGGCTGCAGATACGCAGTATTTT
CASTETGAADTQYF
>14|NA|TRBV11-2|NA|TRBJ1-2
TGTGCCAGCAGCTTAGATCGGGCCCTGTATGGCTACACCTTC
CASSLDRALYGYTF
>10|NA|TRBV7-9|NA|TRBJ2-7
TGTGCCTGCGGCTCCTACGAGCAGTACTTC
CACGSYEQYF
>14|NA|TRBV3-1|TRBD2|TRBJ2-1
TGTGCCAGCAGCCTCTCTAGCGGGGGGGATGAGCAGTTCTTC
CASSLSSGGDEQFF
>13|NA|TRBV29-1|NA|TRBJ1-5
TGCAGCGTTGCTGGTAATAGCAATCAGCCCCAGCATTTT
CSVAGNSNQPQHF
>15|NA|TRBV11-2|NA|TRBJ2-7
TGTGCCAGCAGCTTAGATCGGGGGCAGGTCTACGAGCAGTACTTC
CASSLDRGQVYEQYF
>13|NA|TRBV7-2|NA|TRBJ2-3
TGTGCCAGCGGGCCCAGGGCTGGAGATACGCAGTATTTT
CASGPRAGDTQYF
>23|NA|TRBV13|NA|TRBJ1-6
TGTGCCAGCAGCTCCGGCAGGGAGATTATGGCGTGGGACGGAAAACACCCTAATTCACCCCTCCACTTT
CASSSGREIMAWDGKHPNSPLHF
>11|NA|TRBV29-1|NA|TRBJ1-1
TGCAGCGTTGAGGGCGGCGGGAAAGCTTTCTTT
CSVEGGGKAFF
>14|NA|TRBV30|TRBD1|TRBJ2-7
TGTGCCTGGAGTGTCGAAACAGGGGCCGGCGAGCAGTACTTC
CAWSVETGAGEQYF
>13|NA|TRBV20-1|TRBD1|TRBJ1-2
TGCAGTGCTAGTTCCGGGACAGGGCTTGGCTACACCTTC
CSASSGTGLGYTF
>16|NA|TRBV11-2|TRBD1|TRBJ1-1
TGTGCCAGCAGCTTAGATACCGGGACAGGGAACACTGAAGCTTTCTTT
CASSLDTGTGNTEAFF
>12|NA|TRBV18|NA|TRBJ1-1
TGTGCCAGCTCACCAGACGGTCTTGAAGCTTTCTTT
CASSPDGLEAFF
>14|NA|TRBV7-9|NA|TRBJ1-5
TGTGCCAGCAGCTCCCTGCAGGCTGGACAGCCCCAGCATTTT
CASSSLQAGQPQHF
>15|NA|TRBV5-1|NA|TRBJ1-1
TGCGCCAGCAGCATGGGACCGCGGGGAAACACTGAAGCTTTCTTT
CASSMGPRGNTEAFF
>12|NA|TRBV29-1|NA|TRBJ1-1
TGCAGCGTTGACGCAGGGGACACTGAAGCTTTCTTT
CSVDAGDTEAFF
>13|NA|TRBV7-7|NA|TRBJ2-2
TGTGCCAGCAGCTTAGACAGGGACGGGGAGCTGTTTTTT
CASSLDRDGELFF